These T cell receptor beta chains were read from a single sample in a study of graft-versus-host responses after intestinal transplantation. Method: immunoSEQ multiplex PCR; TCRdb's copy keeps in-frame clones and lacks some. Counted here are more than 90,000 clones, roughly 92% occurring once; the ten biggest clones make up approximately 0.25%. The antigens these receptors bind are not known. Sequencing used unstimulated CD4+ T cells sorted from spleen or lymph node cells, obtained before transplant. The receptors were sampled from a human donor who was the organ donor for an intestinal transplant. The CDR3 runs from the conserved cysteine through the conserved F or W. Each record gives: D gene, clone size, J gene, V gene, CDR3 protein, CDR3 DNA. The D gene is left open where the match is weak. The size entry is marked missing in some rows and otherwise reads once, few, many or a size class.

>.|.|TRBJ1-5|TRBV7-2
CASSSVVGMGYSNQPQHF
TGTGCCAGCAGCTCAGTCGTGGGGATGGGCTATAGCAATCAGCCCCAGCATTTT
>.|.|TRBJ2-2|TRBV7-3
CASSLLGTGELFF
TGTGCCAGCAGCTTACTAGGCACCGGGGAGCTGTTTTTT
>TRBD1|.|TRBJ1-1|TRBV19
CASSNQQGRAEAFF
TGTGCCAGTAGTAATCAACAGGGGAGGGCTGAAGCTTTCTTT
>TRBD2|.|TRBJ2-4|TRBV4-1
CASSQPTSGLAKNIQYF
TGCGCCAGCAGCCAACCGACTAGCGGTCTAGCCAAAAACATTCAGTACTTC
>.|.|TRBJ2-2|TRBV19
CASSYRRNSLLTGELFF
TGTGCCAGTAGCTATAGGAGGAATTCTCTCCTCACCGGGGAGCTGTTTTTT
>.|.|TRBJ1-5|TRBV6-5
CASGSHRASYQPQHF
TGTGCCAGCGGCAGCCACAGGGCCTCCTATCAGCCCCAGCATTTT
>TRBD1|.|TRBJ1-2|TRBV6-1
CASRTPGQGYGYTF
TGTGCCAGCAGGACACCAGGACAGGGCTATGGCTACACCTTC
>.|.|TRBJ2-2|TRBV10-3
CAIKGGKSESGELFF
TGTGCCATCAAGGGGGGAAAGAGTGAGTCCGGGGAGCTGTTTTTT
>TRBD1|.|TRBJ1-1|TRBV30
CAWRGQGTGTEAFF
TGTGCCTGGAGGGGACAGGGGACTGGCACTGAAGCTTTCTTT
>.|.|TRBJ2-7|TRBV10-2
CASSESGGGNYEQYF
TGCGCCAGCAGTGAGAGCGGAGGGGGCAACTACGAGCAGTACTTC
>.|once|TRBJ2-7|TRBV29-1
CSVERSEKDEQYF
TGCAGCGTTGAACGTAGCGAAAAAGACGAGCAGTACTTC
>.|.|TRBJ1-1|TRBV7-6
CASSLNRQIVTEAFF
TGTGCCAGCAGCCTAAACAGACAGATCGTGACTGAAGCTTTCTTT
>TRBD2|once|TRBJ2-1|TRBV29-1
CSAISGISYNEQFF
TGCAGCGCTATAAGCGGGATCTCCTACAATGAGCAGTTCTTC
>.|.|TRBJ2-3|TRBV9
CASSGGPTSLTDTQYF
TGTGCCAGCAGCGGGGGACCGACGTCCTTGACAGATACGCAGTATTTT
>TRBD2|.|TRBJ2-3|TRBV5-6
CASSWGLAGDTDTQYF
TGTGCCAGCAGCTGGGGACTAGCGGGAGACACAGATACGCAGTATTTT
>.|.|TRBJ1-1|TRBV10-3
CAIGGVNTEAFF
TGTGCCATCGGGGGGGTGAACACTGAAGCTTTCTTT
>TRBD1|.|TRBJ2-7|TRBV5-1
CASSLRGTGPYEQYF
TGCGCCAGCAGCTTGAGGGGGACAGGCCCCTACGAGCAGTACTTC
>TRBD1|.|TRBJ2-5|TRBV9
CASSTRTGQETQYF
TGTGCCAGCAGCACCCGGACAGGACAAGAGACCCAGTACTTC
>.|.|TRBJ2-7|TRBV19
CASTSGRAGEQYF
TGTGCCAGTACCTCGGGCAGGGCGGGCGAGCAGTACTTC
>TRBD1|.|TRBJ1-1|TRBV7-9
CASSLGDRINTEAFF
TGTGCCAGCAGCTTAGGGGACAGGATTAACACTGAAGCTTTCTTT
>.|.|TRBJ1-3|TRBV10-1
CASFIETGGNTIYF
TGCGCCAGCTTTATTGAGACAGGAGGGAACACCATATATTTT
>.|.|TRBJ2-1|TRBV15
CATSSGGLYNEQFF
TGTGCCACCAGCAGCGGAGGACTTTACAATGAGCAGTTCTTC
>.|.|TRBJ1-1|TRBV28
CASSDIMNTEAFF
TGTGCCAGCAGCGACATCATGAACACTGAAGCTTTCTTT
>.|.|TRBJ2-5|TRBV7-2
CASSLALGGGTQETQYF
TGTGCCAGCAGCTTAGCATTAGGTGGGGGGACCCAAGAGACCCAGTACTTC
>TRBD2|.|TRBJ2-3|TRBV28
CASSSAGTSADTQYF
TGTGCCAGCAGTTCGGCCGGGACTAGCGCGGATACGCAGTATTTT
>TRBD2|few|TRBJ2-7|TRBV30
CAWSVGGEQYF
TGTGCCTGGAGTGTGGGGGGGGAGCAGTACTTC
>.|once|TRBJ2-7|TRBV19
CASRPGQLSYEQYF
TGTGCCAGTAGACCGGGACAACTCTCCTACGAGCAGTACTTC
>TRBD2|.|TRBJ2-7|TRBV7-2
CASSATSGSSYEQYF
TGTGCCAGCAGTGCTACTAGCGGGAGCTCCTACGAGCAGTACTTC
>TRBD1|.|TRBJ2-7|TRBV30
CAWSWTGAYEQYF
TGTGCCTGGAGCTGGACAGGGGCCTACGAGCAGTACTTC
>.|.|TRBJ1-2|TRBV7-2
CASSLTGQGSIANYGYTF
TGTGCCAGCAGCTTAACCGGGCAGGGGAGTATAGCTAACTATGGCTACACCTTC
>.|.|TRBJ1-2|TRBV15
CAGLFRQHGYTF
TGTGCCGGACTTTTTAGGCAGCATGGCTACACCTTC
>.|.|TRBJ2-1|TRBV6-5
CASSREASEQFF
TGTGCCAGCAGCCGAGAAGCTAGCGAGCAGTTCTTC
>.|.|TRBJ1-1|TRBV29-1
CSVESRRIVGTEAFF
TGCAGCGTTGAATCGAGGAGGATAGTCGGAACTGAAGCTTTCTTT
>TRBD1|.|TRBJ1-4|TRBV4-1
CASSQEWGLTGFEKLFF
TGCGCCAGCAGCCAAGAATGGGGTTTGACAGGGTTTGAAAAACTGTTTTTT
>TRBD2|.|TRBJ2-3|TRBV29-1
CSVEELAGAGDTQYF
TGCAGCGTTGAAGAACTAGCGGGAGCGGGAGATACGCAGTATTTT
>.|.|TRBJ2-5|TRBV6-1
CAIGRGVGETQYF
TGTGCCATCGGGAGAGGGGTCGGGGAGACCCAGTACTTC
>.|once|TRBJ1-1|TRBV5-1
CASSLEGQGTEAFF
TGCGCCAGCAGCTTGGAGGGCCAGGGGACTGAAGCTTTCTTT
>TRBD2|.|TRBJ2-5|TRBV4-1
CASSQGAGVETQYF
TGCGCCAGCAGCCAAGGGGCGGGAGTAGAGACCCAGTACTTC
>TRBD2|.|TRBJ2-3|TRBV13
CASSLGWMLAGTSDTQYF
TGTGCCAGCAGCTTAGGGTGGATGCTAGCGGGGACCTCAGATACGCAGTATTTT
>.|.|TRBJ2-1|TRBV2
CASRGSGSYNEQFF
TGTGCCAGCAGGGGGAGTGGGTCCTACAATGAGCAGTTCTTC
>.|.|TRBJ1-3|TRBV30
CAWRRVSGNTIYF
TGTGCCTGGAGGCGGGTTTCTGGAAACACCATATATTTT
>.|.|TRBJ2-1|TRBV4-1
CASSQAASGGNEQFF
TGCGCCAGCAGCCAAGCCGCCAGTGGAGGCAATGAGCAGTTCTTC
>.|.|TRBJ1-2|TRBV27
CASSFRLNYGYTF
TGTGCCAGCAGTTTCAGGCTTAACTATGGCTACACCTTC
>TRBD2|.|TRBJ2-4|TRBV18
CASSRLAGAKNIQYF
TGTGCCAGCTCACGACTAGCGGGAGCCAAAAACATTCAGTACTTC
>.|.|TRBJ1-5|TRBV5-8
CASSLDRNQPQHF
TGTGCCAGCAGCTTGGACAGAAATCAGCCCCAGCATTTT
>TRBD1|.|TRBJ1-4|TRBV27
CASSRDRGATNEKLFF
TGTGCCAGCAGCCGTGACAGGGGGGCAACTAATGAAAAACTGTTTTTT
>.|.|TRBJ2-1|TRBV6-1
CASQETLNEQFF
TGTGCCAGCCAGGAGACCTTAAATGAGCAGTTCTTC
>.|.|TRBJ2-3|TRBV4-1
CASSPGTTDTQYF
TGCGCCAGCAGCCCGGGAACCACAGATACGCAGTATTTT
>TRBD1|once|TRBJ2-3|TRBV5-1
CASSLEGRGTDTQYF
TGCGCCAGCAGCTTGGAAGGCAGGGGGACAGATACGCAGTATTTT
>.|.|TRBJ1-1|TRBV5-1
CASSVTGNMNTEAFF
TGCGCCAGCAGCGTAACAGGAAATATGAACACTGAAGCTTTCTTT
>.|.|TRBJ2-1|TRBV5-5
CASSLAGSHNEQFF
TGTGCCAGCAGCTTGGCGGGTTCCCACAATGAGCAGTTCTTC
>.|.|TRBJ2-7|TRBV30
CAWTPGHSSYEQYF
TGTGCCTGGACTCCGGGACATAGCTCCTACGAGCAGTACTTC
>TRBD1|.|TRBJ1-6|TRBV28
CASSRLLTGYNSPLHF
TGTGCCAGCAGCCGCCTCCTGACAGGGTACAATTCACCCCTCCACTTT
>.|.|TRBJ1-1|TRBV13
CASPGRGQNTEAFF
TGTGCCAGCCCCGGGAGGGGCCAGAACACTGAAGCTTTCTTT
>.|.|TRBJ2-7|TRBV19
CASSGRALNEQYF
TGTGCCAGTAGTGGTCGGGCTTTAAACGAGCAGTACTTC
>TRBD2|.|TRBJ2-1|TRBV4-1
CASSLFGLAGVDEQFF
TGCGCCAGCAGCCTTTTCGGACTAGCGGGAGTGGATGAGCAGTTCTTC
>.|.|TRBJ2-1|TRBV5-4
CASRSPTSSYNEQFF
TGTGCCAGCAGAAGCCCTACTAGCTCCTACAATGAGCAGTTCTTC
>.|.|TRBJ2-5|TRBV28
CASSGSWGWETQYF
TGTGCCAGCAGCGGGAGTTGGGGATGGGAGACCCAGTACTTC